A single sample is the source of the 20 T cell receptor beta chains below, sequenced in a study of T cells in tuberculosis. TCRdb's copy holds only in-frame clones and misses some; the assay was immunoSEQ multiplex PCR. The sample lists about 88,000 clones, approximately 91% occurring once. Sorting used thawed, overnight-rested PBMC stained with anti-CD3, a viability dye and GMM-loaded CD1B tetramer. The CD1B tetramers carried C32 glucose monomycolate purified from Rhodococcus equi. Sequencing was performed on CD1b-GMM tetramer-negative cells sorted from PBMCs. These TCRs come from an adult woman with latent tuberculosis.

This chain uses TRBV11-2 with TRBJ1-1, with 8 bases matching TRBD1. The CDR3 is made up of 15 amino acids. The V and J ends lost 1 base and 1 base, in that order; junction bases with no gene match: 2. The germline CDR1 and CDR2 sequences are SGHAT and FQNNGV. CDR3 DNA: TGTGCCAGCAGCTTAGGGACAGGGCCGAACACTGAAGCTTTCTTT. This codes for CASSLGTGPNTEAFF.

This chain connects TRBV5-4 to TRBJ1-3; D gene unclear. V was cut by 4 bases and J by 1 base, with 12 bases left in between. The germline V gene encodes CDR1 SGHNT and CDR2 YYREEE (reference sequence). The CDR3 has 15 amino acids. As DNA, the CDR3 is TGTGCCAGCAGCCCTGGACGCGGGTCTGGAAACACCATATATTTT. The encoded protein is CASSPGRGSGNTIYF.

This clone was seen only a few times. In DNA, the CDR3 is TGTGCCAGCAGTTTGAACAGGAATTCACCCCTCCACTTT. Protein sequence: CASSLNRNSPLHF. The rearrangement uses TRBV27 and TRBJ1-6, with a possible D match to TRBD1 (5 bases). The CDR3 has 13 residues. Germline assignment: CDR1 MNHEY and CDR2 SMNVEV (reference sequence). The V end lost 3 bases, the J end lost 7 bases, and 7 bases lay between the germline ends.

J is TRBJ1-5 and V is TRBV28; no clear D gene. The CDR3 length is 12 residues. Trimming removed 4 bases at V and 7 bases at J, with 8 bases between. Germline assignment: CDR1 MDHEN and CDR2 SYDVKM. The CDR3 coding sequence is TGTGCCAGCAGTTCAGGCGGGCAGCCCCAGCATTTT. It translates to CASSSGGQPQHF.

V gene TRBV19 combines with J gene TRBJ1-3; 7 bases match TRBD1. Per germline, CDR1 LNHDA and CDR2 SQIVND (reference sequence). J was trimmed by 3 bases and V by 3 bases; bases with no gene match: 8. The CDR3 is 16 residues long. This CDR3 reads CASSMRGQQSGNTIYF. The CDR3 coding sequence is TGTGCCAGTAGTATGCGGGGACAGCAAAGTGGAAACACCATATATTTT.

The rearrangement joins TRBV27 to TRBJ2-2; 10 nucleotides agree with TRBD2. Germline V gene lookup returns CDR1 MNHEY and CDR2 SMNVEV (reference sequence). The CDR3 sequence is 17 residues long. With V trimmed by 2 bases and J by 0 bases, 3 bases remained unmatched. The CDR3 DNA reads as TGTGCCAGCAGTTTAGCTAGCGGGGGCCCGAACACCGGGGAGCTGTTTTTT. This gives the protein CASSLASGGPNTGELFF.

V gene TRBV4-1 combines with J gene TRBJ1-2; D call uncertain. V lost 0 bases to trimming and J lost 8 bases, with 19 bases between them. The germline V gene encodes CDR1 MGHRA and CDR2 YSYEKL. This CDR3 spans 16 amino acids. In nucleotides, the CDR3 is TGCGCCAGCAGCCAAGAGCCACCCCCGGTGGGCGTAGGCTACACCTTC. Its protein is CASSQEPPPVGVGYTF.

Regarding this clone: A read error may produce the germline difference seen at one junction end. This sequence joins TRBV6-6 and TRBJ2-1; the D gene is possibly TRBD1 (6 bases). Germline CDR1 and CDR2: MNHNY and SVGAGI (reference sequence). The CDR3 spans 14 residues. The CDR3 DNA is TGTGCCAGCAGTTACAGCCCCCCCACAGGGTTTTGCGTCTTC. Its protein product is CASSYSPPTGFCVF.

The CDR3 DNA reads as TGTGCCAGCAGCTTAAGGCCCCTGCTGACAGGGGCGGGCGAAAAACTGTTTTTT. Translating it yields CASSLRPLLTGAGEKLFF. The J gene is TRBJ1-4, the V gene TRBV7-6; 8 bases match TRBD1. The length of the CDR3 is 18 residues. With 2 bases clipped from V and 8 bases from J, the junction kept 16 bases outside the gene matches. Germline CDR1 reads SGHVS; CDR2 reads FNYEAQ.

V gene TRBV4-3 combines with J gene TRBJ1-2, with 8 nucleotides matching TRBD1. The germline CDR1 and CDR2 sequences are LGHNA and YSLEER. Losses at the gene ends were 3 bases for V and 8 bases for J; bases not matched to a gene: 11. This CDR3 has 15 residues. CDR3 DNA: TGCGCCAGCAGCCAGGCCGTACAGGGGGAAAGGGGCTACACCTTC. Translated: CASSQAVQGERGYTF.

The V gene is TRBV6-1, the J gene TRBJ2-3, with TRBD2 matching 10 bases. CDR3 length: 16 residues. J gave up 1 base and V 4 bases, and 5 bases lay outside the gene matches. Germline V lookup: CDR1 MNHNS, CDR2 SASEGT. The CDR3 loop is CASSGKRGGRTDTQYF. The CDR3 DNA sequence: TGTGCCAGCAGTGGTAAGCGGGGGGGCCGCACAGATACGCAGTATTTT.

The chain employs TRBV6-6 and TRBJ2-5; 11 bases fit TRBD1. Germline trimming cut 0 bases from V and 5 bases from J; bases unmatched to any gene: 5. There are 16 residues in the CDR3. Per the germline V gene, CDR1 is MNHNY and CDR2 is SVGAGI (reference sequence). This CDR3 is CASSYSGTGGKETQYF. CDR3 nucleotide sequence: TGTGCCAGCAGTTACTCCGGGACAGGGGGGAAGGAGACCCAGTACTTC.

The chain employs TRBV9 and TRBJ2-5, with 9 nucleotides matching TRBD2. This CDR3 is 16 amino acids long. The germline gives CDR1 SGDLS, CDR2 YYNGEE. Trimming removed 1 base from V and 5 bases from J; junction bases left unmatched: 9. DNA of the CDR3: TGTGCCAGCAGCGTATCATTGCGGGGGGGCCCCGAGACCCAGTACTTC. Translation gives CASSVSLRGGPETQYF. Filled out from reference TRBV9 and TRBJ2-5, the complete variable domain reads DSGVTQTPKHLITATGQRVTLRCSPRSGDLSVYWYQQSLDQGLQFLIQYYNGEERAKGNILERFSAQQFPDLHSELNLSSLELGDSALYFCASSVSLRGGPETQYFGPGTRLLVL.

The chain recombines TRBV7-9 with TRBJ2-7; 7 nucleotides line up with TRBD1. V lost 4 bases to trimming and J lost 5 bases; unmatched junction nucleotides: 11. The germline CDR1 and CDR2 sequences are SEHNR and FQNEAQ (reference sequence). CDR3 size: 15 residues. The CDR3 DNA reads TGTGCCAGCAGCTCCTTCCGGGACAGCATAAACGAGCAGTACTTC. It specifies CASSSFRDSINEQYF.

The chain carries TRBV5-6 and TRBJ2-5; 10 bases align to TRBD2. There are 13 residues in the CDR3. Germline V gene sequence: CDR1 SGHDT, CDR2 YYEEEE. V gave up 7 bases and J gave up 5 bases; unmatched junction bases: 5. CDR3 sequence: CASGVAGGETQYF. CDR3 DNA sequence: TGTGCCAGCGGTGTAGCGGGGGGTGAGACCCAGTACTTC.

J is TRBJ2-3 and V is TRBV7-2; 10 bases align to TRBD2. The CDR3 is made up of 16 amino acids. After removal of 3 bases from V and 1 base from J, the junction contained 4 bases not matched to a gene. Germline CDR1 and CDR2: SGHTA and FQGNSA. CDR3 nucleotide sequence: TGTGCCAGCAGCTTCCGGACTAGCGGAGGCACAGATACGCAGTATTTT. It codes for CASSFRTSGGTDTQYF.

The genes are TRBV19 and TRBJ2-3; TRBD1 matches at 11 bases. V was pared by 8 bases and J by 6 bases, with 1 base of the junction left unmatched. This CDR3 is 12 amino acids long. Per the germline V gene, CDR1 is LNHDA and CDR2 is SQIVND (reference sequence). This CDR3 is CASGTGGDTQYF. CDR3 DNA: TGTGCCAGTGGGACAGGGGGGGATACGCAGTATTTT.

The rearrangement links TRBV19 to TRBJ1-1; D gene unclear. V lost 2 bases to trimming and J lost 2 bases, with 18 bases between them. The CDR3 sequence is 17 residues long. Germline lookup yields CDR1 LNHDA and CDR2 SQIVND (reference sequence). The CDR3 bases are TGTGCCAGTAGTATAAGGAGCCCCGGGAATACAAACACTGAAGCTTTCTTT. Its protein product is CASSIRSPGNTNTEAFF.

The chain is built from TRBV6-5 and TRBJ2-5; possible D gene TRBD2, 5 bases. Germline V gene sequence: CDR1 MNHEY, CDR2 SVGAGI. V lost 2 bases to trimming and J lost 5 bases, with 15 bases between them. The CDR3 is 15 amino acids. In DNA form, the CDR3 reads TGTGCCAGCAGTTACAGTCGGGGAACCGCCGAGACCCAGTACTTC. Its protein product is CASSYSRGTAETQYF.

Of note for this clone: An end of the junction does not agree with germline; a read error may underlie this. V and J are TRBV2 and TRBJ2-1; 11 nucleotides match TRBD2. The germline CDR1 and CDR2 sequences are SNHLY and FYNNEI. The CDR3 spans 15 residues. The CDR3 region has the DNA TGTGCCGGCAGTGTACCTAGCGGGGGGTACAATGAGCAGTTCTTC. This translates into CAGSVPSGGYNEQFF.